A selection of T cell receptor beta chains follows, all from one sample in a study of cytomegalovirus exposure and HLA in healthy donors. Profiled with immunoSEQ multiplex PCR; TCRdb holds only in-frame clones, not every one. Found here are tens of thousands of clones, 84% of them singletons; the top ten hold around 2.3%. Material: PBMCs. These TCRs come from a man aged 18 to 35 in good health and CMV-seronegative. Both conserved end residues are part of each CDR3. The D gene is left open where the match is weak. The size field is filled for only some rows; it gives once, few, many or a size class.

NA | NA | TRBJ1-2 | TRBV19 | TGTGCCAGTACCCCCGGGACCGGGACAACCTATGGCTACACCTTC | CASTPGTGTTYGYTF
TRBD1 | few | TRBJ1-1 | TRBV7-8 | TGTGCCAGCAGCTTCTACCTAGGGGACAGACCAGCTTTCTTT | CASSFYLGDRPAFF
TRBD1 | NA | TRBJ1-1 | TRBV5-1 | TGCGCCAGCAGCTCGGACAGGCCGAACACTGAAGCTTTCTTT | CASSSDRPNTEAFF
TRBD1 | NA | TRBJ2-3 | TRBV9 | TGTGCCGGCAGCGCACGGGACAGGGAAAATACGCAGTATTTT | CAGSARDRENTQYF
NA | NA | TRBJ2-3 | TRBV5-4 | TGTGCCAGCAGCTCGTACCGCCTAATAGCAGATACGCAGTATTTT | CASSSYRLIADTQYF
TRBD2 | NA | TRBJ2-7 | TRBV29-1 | TGCAGCGTTGAGAAGACTAGCGGAGGGGAGTACGAGCAGTACTTC | CSVEKTSGGEYEQYF
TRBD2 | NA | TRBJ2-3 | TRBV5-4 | TGTGCCAGCAGCCCCGGAGCGGGAATCACAGATACGCAGTATTTT | CASSPGAGITDTQYF
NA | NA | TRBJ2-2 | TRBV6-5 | TGTGCCAGCAGTAAATCTACTAGTCCCGGGGAGCTGTTTTTT | CASSKSTSPGELFF
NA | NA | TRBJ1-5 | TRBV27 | TGTGCCAGCAGTTACCGGGGGGTAAGTCAGCCCCAGCATTTT | CASSYRGVSQPQHF
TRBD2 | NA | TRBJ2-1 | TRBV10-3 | TGTGCCATCAGAGGGGGACTAGCGGTTAATGAGCAGTTCTTC | CAIRGGLAVNEQFF
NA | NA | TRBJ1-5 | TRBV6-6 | TGTGCCAGCAGTTTTCCAGGGGCGGGCAATCAGCCCCAGCATTTT | CASSFPGAGNQPQHF
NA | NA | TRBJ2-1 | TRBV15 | TGTGCCACCAGGCAGAGAGGCGGGGAAGCCTACAATGAGCAGTTCTTC | CATRQRGGEAYNEQFF
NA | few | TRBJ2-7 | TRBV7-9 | TGTGCCAGCAGCTTTGGTTCTGGCCGCTACGAGCAGTACTTC | CASSFGSGRYEQYF
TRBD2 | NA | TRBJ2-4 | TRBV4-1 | TGCGCCAGCAGCCAGAGACTAGCGGACATTCAGTACTTC | CASSQRLADIQYF
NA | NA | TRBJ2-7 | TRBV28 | TGTGCCAGCAGTTTGGTGAGGCACGAGCAGTACTTC | CASSLVRHEQYF
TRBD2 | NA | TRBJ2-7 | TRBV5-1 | TGCGCCAGCAGAGCGGGAGGACCCTACGAGCAGTACTTC | CASRAGGPYEQYF
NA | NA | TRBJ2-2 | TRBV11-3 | TGTGCCAGCAGCTTAGCTGGCAGGGCTGGGGAGCTGTTTTTT | CASSLAGRAGELFF
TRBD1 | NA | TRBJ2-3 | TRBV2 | TGTGCCAGCAGGGGCGGGACAGGGTACACAGATACGCAGTATTTT | CASRGGTGYTDTQYF
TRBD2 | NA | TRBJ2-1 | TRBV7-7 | TGTGCTAGCAGCGCGGGAGGGACTAGCGGGAGAGCGGGGGAGCAGTTCTTC | CASSAGGTSGRAGEQFF
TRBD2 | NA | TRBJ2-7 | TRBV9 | TGTGCCAGCAGCGCCGGGACTAGCGACGAGCAGTACTTC | CASSAGTSDEQYF
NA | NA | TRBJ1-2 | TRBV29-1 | TGCAGCGTTCTGTTCCAGGGCTACACCTTC | CSVLFQGYTF
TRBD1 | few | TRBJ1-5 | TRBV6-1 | TGTGCCAGCAGTGAAGGACAGGGTATGGAGCCCCAGCATTTT | CASSEGQGMEPQHF